The rows below give T cell receptor beta chains drawn from one sample of a study of blood T cell repertoires in COVID-19. The method was immunoSEQ multiplex PCR; TCRdb's version includes in-frame clones alone and lacks a portion of them. This repertoire shows approximately 180,000 clones, roughly 85% found once; its top ten account for roughly 28%. The sequencing sample was made of peripheral blood. The receptors stem from a woman between 70 and 85 years old with acute or convalescent COVID-19. The CDR3 runs from the conserved cysteine through the conserved F or W.

CDR3aa: CASSQTGGWNTEAFF; v_gene: TRBV7-3; len: 15; j_gene: TRBJ1-1
CDR3aa: CASSLGATLQETQYF; v_gene: TRBV5-1; len: 15; j_gene: TRBJ2-5
CDR3aa: CASNELSGGNTIYF; v_gene: TRBV2; len: 14; j_gene: TRBJ1-3
CDR3aa: CATRREGSEGGYTF; v_gene: TRBV6-5; len: 14; j_gene: TRBJ1-2
CDR3aa: CSASNRNGYGYTF; v_gene: TRBV20-1; len: 13; j_gene: TRBJ1-2
CDR3aa: CASSQLGQGYTEAFF; v_gene: TRBV3-1/TRBV3-2; len: 15; j_gene: TRBJ1-1
CDR3aa: CASSLVIGGSSVGTEAFF; v_gene: TRBV28; len: 18; j_gene: TRBJ1-1
CDR3aa: CASSLDRTKNIQYF; v_gene: TRBV5-1; len: 14; j_gene: TRBJ2-4
CDR3aa: CATSRARGGGGEKLFF; v_gene: TRBV15; len: 16; j_gene: TRBJ1-4
CDR3aa: CASEPFIRTTDINQPQHF; v_gene: TRBV28; len: 18; j_gene: TRBJ1-5
CDR3aa: CASSPTGISGNTIYF; v_gene: TRBV3-1/TRBV3-2; len: 15; j_gene: TRBJ1-3
CDR3aa: CASSLAVSSYEQYF; v_gene: TRBV7-2; len: 14; j_gene: TRBJ2-7
CDR3aa: CASSGQVNEKLFF; v_gene: TRBV12-3/TRBV12-4; len: 13; j_gene: TRBJ1-4
CDR3aa: CASSLSRESTGEQYF; v_gene: TRBV18; len: 15; j_gene: TRBJ2-7
CDR3aa: CASSQDPVSLSEQFF; v_gene: TRBV4-1; len: 15; j_gene: TRBJ2-1
CDR3aa: CASIEAQGDRGLNQPQHF; v_gene: TRBV6-1; len: 18; j_gene: TRBJ1-5
CDR3aa: CASSLSYRGNYGYTF; v_gene: TRBV7-9; len: 15; j_gene: TRBJ1-2
CDR3aa: CASSSGLAGPLGTQYF; v_gene: TRBV7-2; len: 16; j_gene: TRBJ2-5
CDR3aa: CAWSELAPDTQYF; v_gene: TRBV30; len: 13; j_gene: TRBJ2-3
CDR3aa: CASSEQQGAVYGYTF; v_gene: TRBV2; len: 15; j_gene: TRBJ1-2
CDR3aa: CSVVSSTGGQFF; v_gene: TRBV29-1; len: 12; j_gene: TRBJ2-1
CDR3aa: CASSSPTGVGQETQYF; v_gene: TRBV11-2; len: 16; j_gene: TRBJ2-5
CDR3aa: CASSPGTITGELFF; v_gene: TRBV5-1; len: 14; j_gene: TRBJ2-2
CDR3aa: CASSRPGEYEQYF; v_gene: TRBV6-6; len: 13; j_gene: TRBJ2-7
CDR3aa: CASRLQGAFGGSPLHF; v_gene: TRBV3-1/TRBV3-2; len: 16; j_gene: TRBJ1-6
CDR3aa: CASSIDHRTGAETQYF; v_gene: TRBV19; len: 16; j_gene: TRBJ2-5
CDR3aa: CASAQSTVTYEQYF; v_gene: TRBV5-1; len: 14; j_gene: TRBJ2-7